This entry describes one T cell receptor beta chain. The antigen this receptor binds is unknown. Base-call qualities are not available, and no considerably larger clone is one nucleotide away. In the germline V gene (reference sequence), CDR1 corresponds to LNHDA and CDR2 to SQIVND. The CDR3 runs 15 residues from the cysteine to the phenylalanine. The read is trimmed to its CDR3 DNA, 45 bases read in frame from base 1. V and J are truncated by 1 base and 9 bases respectively, leaving an intervening sequence of 16 bases. The data originate from a study of glioma-infiltrating T cells (dated by TCRdb to about 2016). Background for the entire study: Low-grade gliomas were represented by WHO grade II oligodendrogliomas or astrocytomas, and glioblastomas were represented by WHO grade IV tumors that were sampled at initial rather than recurrent diagnosis. Each tissue-infiltrating repertoire was compared with the same patient's peripheral blood repertoire to measure divergence between tissue and blood T-cell populations. The paired cohort was made up of three low-grade glioma patients, seven to nine primary glioblastoma patients and three non-glioma patients who contributed non-neoplastic brain tissue. Blood libraries targeted about 4- to 10-fold sequencing coverage of some 1.1 million peripheral T cells. TCR alpha- and beta-chain repertoires were sequenced from glioma tissue, non-neoplastic brain tissue and matched peripheral blood mononuclear cells. Dexamethasone was administered to glioma patients for six or fewer days before surgery.

Surgical brain or tumor specimens were cryofrozen in liquid nitrogen immediately after resection, and peripheral blood cells were collected concurrently. The study at large found these results: A signature set of shared blood CDR3 motifs marked patients with low tissue-blood divergence and was depleted in highly divergent patients. VJ-independent divergence between tissue and blood was lower than expected in non-neoplastic patients but higher than expected in all gliomas, particularly low-grade gliomas. Only a very small number of CDR3 sequences turned up in both tissue and blood, a result put down to high CDR3 diversity combined with limited sampling. Small numbers underpinned the group comparisons: roughly eight glioblastoma patients, three low-grade glioma patients and three non-neoplastic patients.

TCR alpha and beta CDR3 regions were amplified with the iRepertoire nested amplicon-rescue multiplex PCR (arm-PCR) platform from RNA. For one-step reverse transcription and amplification, about 95-400 ng of tissue mRNA or PBMC total RNA was used as input. Following bead purification, Illumina adapters were added by a secondary multiplex PCR, and the libraries were gel-purified between 200 and 400 bp. The libraries contained internal 6-nucleotide barcodes that were used for demultiplexing. Libraries were sequenced on an Illumina MiSeq with 2x220 or 2x250 nucleotide paired-end reads. Concerning the study's data processing: Paired reads were merged using FLASH 1.2.11 and were aligned to the GRCh37 human genome using BWA-MEM, after which TRA and TRB reads were extracted. V and J assignment used an IMGT-derived reference of cassette sequences and CDR3 motifs that included pseudogenes. Reads were translated in three frames, and productive CDR3s were defined as those with a C...FGXG motif and no stop codons. Unique combinations of V-J cassette pair and CDR3 amino acid sequence were defined as clonotypes. Hamming distance filtering was applied to reads, with thresholds set by the sequence error rate of each sample in mapped regions. Using fastp trimming at Q25 and MiXCR clonotype assembly, TCRdb reanalyzed the public sequencing data and kept in-frame beta chains. Records with the same CDR3 protein are collapsed into one entry carrying the most frequent genes and DNA. V and J calls and clone size were set by TCRdb, not the authors. In all, the sample holds 300,000 to 400,000 distinct CDR3 sequences, and 41% of those were seen once. Of the sample, 12% falls within the top ten clones.

The sequenced sample consisted of glioma tissue, nonneoplastic brain tissue, or PBMCs (not recorded which). The receptor's source is a human donor with low-grade glioma or glioblastoma, undergoing nonglioma brain surgery, or in good health (not recorded which). The chain joins TRBV19 to TRBJ1-5; D gene: possibly TRBD1, on 6 matching bases. The CDR3 protein sequence reads: CASSIGSGGLRPQHF. The DNA is as follows: TGTGCCAGTAGTATAGGGTCCGGGGGGCTGCGGCCCCAGCATTTT.